This T cell receptor (beta chain) was retrieved from a study of early T cells in non-severe SARS-CoV-2 infection (dated by TCRdb to the early 2020s). The study in broad terms: Bulk RNA from unsorted whole blood was used for TCR sequencing, so alpha and beta chains could not be paired. Results and caveats for the whole study, not just this receptor: VDJdb matching was skewed toward anti-spike CD8 responses and likely underestimated virus-specific expansions by missing private and CD4 specificities.

The library relied on 5' RACE. Sequencing relied on a NextSeq 500. In the TCR library protocol, unique molecular identifiers were attached to individual cDNA molecules to correct for PCR bias and sequencing error. Both TCR alpha and beta chains were sequenced, and tight co-correlation was observed between alpha and beta sequence abundances in each sample. Per the authors' processing: Decombinator V4 was used to annotate the V gene, J gene and CDR3 of the TCR sequences. Expanded TCRs were defined as changing significantly between any two time points under a Poisson model with p below 0.0001. TCR abundances were normalised to the total number of TCRs sequenced per sample and were expressed as counts per million. MAIT TCRs were defined by TRAV1-2 paired with TRAJ12, TRAJ20 or TRAJ33, and iNKT TCRs by TRAV10 paired with TRAJ18. VDJdb, accessed on 1 November 2021, was searched for TCRs annotated for CMV, EBV and SARS-CoV-2, and TCRs annotated for more than one antigen were excluded. TCRdb took the public reads, trimmed them with fastp at Q25, ran MiXCR for clone calling and kept in-frame beta chains. When rows share a CDR3 protein, they turn into one entry using the most common DNA and genes. These V and J calls derive from TCRdb rather than the authors' analysis. In all, the sample holds about 60,000 distinct CDR3 sequences, and roughly 13% of those were seen once. Of the sample, around 4.2% falls within the top ten clones.

Its CDR3 holds 14 amino acids, cysteine through phenylalanine. The read is trimmed to its CDR3 DNA, 42 bases read in frame from base 1. V was cut back by 1 base and J by 0 bases, leaving a gap of 4 bases between them. The germline V gene sets CDR1 to SGHTA and CDR2 to FQGNSA. This clonotype has a handful of counts. Its antigen is still unknown. Qualities for individual bases were not recorded, and no much larger clone is one base off. A case-control design nested within a healthcare worker cohort in London, UK, was used, with weekly nasopharyngeal swab PCR tests and blood sampling performed. Healthcare workers were recruited during the week of the UK lockdown, between 23 and 31 March 2020, and followed weekly for up to roughly 15 weeks.

Sequencing was carried out using whole blood. The sequence was collected from an adult who was a healthcare worker with PCR-confirmed SARS-CoV-2 infection or an uninfected control (not recorded which). The chain employs TRBV7-2 and TRBJ1-5, with an unclear D gene assignment. CDR3 reads: CASSLVNSNQPQHF. In nucleotides, the sequence is TGTGCCAGCAGCTTAGTGAATAGCAATCAGCCCCAGCATTTT.